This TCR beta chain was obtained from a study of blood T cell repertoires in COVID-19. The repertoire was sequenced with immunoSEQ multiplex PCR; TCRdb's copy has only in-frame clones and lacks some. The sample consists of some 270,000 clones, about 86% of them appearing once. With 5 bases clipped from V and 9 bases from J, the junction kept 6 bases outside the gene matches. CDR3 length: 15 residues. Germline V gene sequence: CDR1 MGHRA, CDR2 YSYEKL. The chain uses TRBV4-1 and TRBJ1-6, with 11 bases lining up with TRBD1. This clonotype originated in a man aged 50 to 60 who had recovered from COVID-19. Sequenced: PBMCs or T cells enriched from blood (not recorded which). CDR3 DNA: TGCGCCAGCAGCACTCCCGGGACAGGGGGTTCACCCCTCCACTTT. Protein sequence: CASSTPGTGGSPLHF.